Listed here are 13 T cell receptor beta chains from one sample, sequenced in a study of vaccination and CD4 T cells after COVID-19. Documented treatment: roughly 11-day PBMC culture with coronavirus spike peptide pools or control peptides (ViraFEST assay). The assay that was used to sequence DNA from cultured CD4+ T cells was the Oncomine TCR Beta short-read assay. In TCRdb, the PCR reads were re-called with MiXCR into one record per CDR3 protein. The sample shows 14,000 or so distinct CDR3 sequences, 70% to 75% of them seen only once. These receptors lack a known antigen. Material for sequencing was CD4+ T cells from blood, cultured in vitro. These receptor sequences come from a human donor who had recovered from COVID-19.

The chain employs TRBV2 and TRBJ1-1; D perhaps matches TRBD1 (5 bases). Germline V gene lookup returns CDR1 SNHLY and CDR2 FYNNEI. V was shortened by 7 bases and J by 1 base, with 16 bases between the two germline ends. CDR3 size: 15 residues. CDR3 sequence (DNA): TGTGCCAGCATTCCCCGGGGGGTGCCGAACACTGAAGCTTTCTTT. The encoded protein is CASIPRGVPNTEAFF.

This clonotype was counted only a few times. The chain employs TRBV5-4 and TRBJ2-5; TRBD2 matches at 8 bases. This CDR3 comprises 16 residues. J was trimmed by 1 base and V by 0 bases; bases with no gene match: 5. Germline CDR1 SGHNT, CDR2 YYREEE (reference sequence). Written as DNA, the CDR3 is TGTGCCAGCAGCTTGGTGCTAGCGGGTCCCCAAGAGACCCAGTACTTC. It is translated as CASSLVLAGPQETQYF.

The gene calls are TRBV7-6 and TRBJ2-7; 7 positions match TRBD1. The CDR3 has 13 amino acids. Trimming cost V 4 bases and J 6 bases; bases outside gene matches: 6. The germline gives CDR1 SGHVS, CDR2 FNYEAQ. The CDR3 loop reads CASSYQTGFEQYF. The CDR3 DNA follows: TGTGCCAGCAGCTACCAGACAGGGTTCGAGCAGTACTTC.

The gene calls are TRBV5-1 and TRBJ2-5; D may correspond to TRBD1 or TRBD2 (5 bases each). The CDR3 covers 15 residues. Deletions cut 4 bases from V and 7 bases from J, with 20 bases between. Per germline, CDR1 SGHRS and CDR2 YFSETQ. CDR3 DNA sequence: TGCGCCAGCAGCCCCTCCGGGGACCTTGGGGGGACCCAGTACTTC. Protein sequence: CASSPSGDLGGTQYF.

The chain carries TRBV2 and TRBJ2-7; maybe TRBD1 (5 bases). Trimming left V 1 base short and J 2 bases short, with 6 bases between. This CDR3 is built from 13 residues. CDR1 and CDR2 from the germline V gene are SNHLY and FYNNEI. CDR3 sequence (DNA): TGTGCCAGCAGTGAAGGCAGGGCCTACGAGCAGTACTTC. Amino acid sequence: CASSEGRAYEQYF.

The chain is built from TRBV12-3 or TRBV12-4 and TRBJ1-1, with 11 bases lining up with TRBD1. The CDR3 consists of 16 residues. After removal of 5 bases from V and 1 base from J, the junction contained 6 bases not matched to a gene. The CDR3 nucleotides are TGTGCCAGCAGTCCTGGGACAGGGGGACGGAACACTGAAGCTTTCTTT. Its protein product is CASSPGTGGRNTEAFF.

The chain is built from TRBV5-4 and TRBJ2-5; no firm D call. Trimming cost V 4 bases and J 3 bases, with 4 bases left between them. CDR3 length: 11 amino acids. Germline assignment: CDR1 SGHNT and CDR2 YYREEE (reference sequence). The CDR3 is CASSEKETQYF. The CDR3 coding sequence is TGTGCCAGCAGCGAGAAAGAGACCCAGTACTTC.

This clonotype occurred once. The J gene is TRBJ1-5, the V gene TRBV27; TRBD1 aligns across 8 bases. There are 15 residues in the CDR3. The germline CDR1 and CDR2 sequences are MNHEY and SMNVEV (reference sequence). Germline trimming cut 10 bases from V and 6 bases from J; bases unmatched to any gene: 14. This CDR3 reads CATSPGQAVGQPQHF. The CDR3 bases are TGTGCCACCTCTCCGGGACAGGCCGTGGGTCAGCCCCAGCATTTT.

The chain carries TRBV20-1 and TRBJ1-2; unclear D gene. Germline CDR1 DFQATT, CDR2 SNEGSKA (reference sequence). Trimming took 0 bases from V and 4 from J, leaving 12 bases between them. The CDR3 is 14 residues long. The CDR3 region is CSARDGRTFYGYTF. The CDR3 DNA reads TGCAGTGCTAGAGACGGGAGGACCTTCTATGGCTACACCTTC.

This clonotype was detected a few times. The CDR3 is CASSPGGSGRQYF. The CDR3 region has the DNA TGTGCCAGCAGCCCGGGAGGTAGCGGGAGGCAGTATTTT. V usage is TRBV11-2 and J usage is TRBJ2-3, with 9 positions matching TRBD2. The V gene end was trimmed by 5 bases and the J gene end by 11 bases; junction bases not matched to a gene: 8. This CDR3 is built from 13 residues. Germline V gene lookup returns CDR1 SGHAT and CDR2 FQNNGV.

The chain uses TRBV7-8 and TRBJ2-4, with 15 bases that match TRBD2. CDR1 and CDR2 (germline): SGHVS, FQNEAQ. The V gene end was trimmed by 5 bases and the J gene end by 1 base; junction bases not matched to a gene: 12. There are 20 residues in the CDR3. The CDR3 DNA reads as TGTGCCAGCAGCCCCCCCGGGACTAGCGGGAGGCCTCTGGCCAAAAACATTCAGTACTTC. Translated, it gives CASSPPGTSGRPLAKNIQYF. The full variable domain, completed using reference TRBV7-8 and TRBJ2-4, is GAGVSQSPRYKVAKRGQDVALRCDPISGHVSLFWYQQALGQGPEFLTYFQNEAQLDKSGLPSDRFFAERPEGSVSTLKIQRTQQEDSAVYLCASSPPGTSGRPLAKNIQYFGAGTRLSVL.

The V call is TRBV2, the J call TRBJ1-5, with D uncertain. V lost 2 bases to trimming and J lost 0 bases, with 5 bases between them. CDR3 length: 14 residues. Germline lookup yields CDR1 SNHLY and CDR2 FYNNEI. The CDR3 spells CASSELYSNQPQHF. The CDR3 bases are TGTGCCAGCAGTGAACTGTATAGCAATCAGCCCCAGCATTTT.

This chain links TRBV6-2 or TRBV6-3 with TRBJ2-2, with 11 bases aligning to TRBD2. CDR3 length equals 17 residues. Per the germline V gene, CDR1 is MNHEY and CDR2 is SVGEGT. Trimming took 2 bases from V and 4 from J; bases not matched to a gene: 6. The CDR3 coding sequence is TGTGCCAGCAGTTACCAGATTACTAGCGGGAGCACCGGGGAGCTGTTTTTT. Amino acid sequence: CASSYQITSGSTGELFF.